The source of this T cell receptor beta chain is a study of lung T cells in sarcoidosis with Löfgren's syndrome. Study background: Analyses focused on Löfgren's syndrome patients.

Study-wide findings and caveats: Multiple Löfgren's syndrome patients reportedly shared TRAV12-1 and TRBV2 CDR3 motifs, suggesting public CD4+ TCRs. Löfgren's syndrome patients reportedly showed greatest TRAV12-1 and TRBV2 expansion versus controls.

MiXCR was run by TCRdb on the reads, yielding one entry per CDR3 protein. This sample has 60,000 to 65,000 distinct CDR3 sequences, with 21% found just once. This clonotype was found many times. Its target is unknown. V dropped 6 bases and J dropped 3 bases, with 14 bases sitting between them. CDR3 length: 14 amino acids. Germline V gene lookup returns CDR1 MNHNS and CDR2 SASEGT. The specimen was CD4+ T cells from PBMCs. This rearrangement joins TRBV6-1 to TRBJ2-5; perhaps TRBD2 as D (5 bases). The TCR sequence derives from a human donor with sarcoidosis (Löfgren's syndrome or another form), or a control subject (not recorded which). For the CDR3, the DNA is TGTGCCAGCAGCCAGAGGGCTAGAGAAGAGACCCAGTACTTC. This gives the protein CASSQRAREETQYF.